This T cell receptor (beta chain) derives from a study of beta chain features in type 1 diabetes. The isolated RNA, all of it, was reverse transcribed, so expressed TCRB transcripts were what got sequenced. The data were produced by immunoSEQ multiplex PCR, yet TCRdb's version contains in-frame clones alone and is incomplete. In the table there are around 600,000 clones, around an eighth of which are singletons. Study results and caveats: Shorter templates may be favored by PCR, equally so in patients and controls. Researchers report that Type 1 diabetes patients had moderately but significantly shorter TCRB CDR3s across all four CD4+ subsets. A potential influence of HLA type upon TCRB rearrangement remained unresolved herein.

This clone showed up just a few times. Its specificity is unknown. Losses at the gene ends were 3 bases for V and 2 bases for J; bases not matched to a gene: 8. The CDR3 has 16 residues. Germline-derived CDR1 and CDR2 are SGDLS and YYNGEE. The chain couples TRBV9 to TRBJ1-1; 9 nucleotides agree with TRBD1. The receptor comes from a man younger than 40 with type 1 diabetes. The source material was naive CD4+ T cells from blood. CDR3 in amino acids: CASSGGQGTTNTEAFF. The CDR3 DNA reads as TGTGCCAGCAGCGGCGGACAGGGGACCACTAACACTGAAGCTTTCTTT. The whole variable domain, remainder taken from reference TRBV9 and TRBJ1-1, is DSGVTQTPKHLITATGQRVTLRCSPRSGDLSVYWYQQSLDQGLQFLIQYYNGEERAKGNILERFSAQQFPDLHSELNLSSLELGDSALYFCASSGGQGTTNTEAFFGQGTRLTVV.